This T cell receptor beta chain was captured by sequencing in a study of blood T cell repertoires in COVID-19. For the study at large: COVID-19 samples collected from the United States, Italy and Spain covered acute and convalescent phases. T cells, B-cell-depleted T cells, or PBMCs provided the cDNA or gDNA that served as material.

In the original processing: Counts of nucleated cells, estimated from reference gene primer amplification, were obtained. This table comes from immunoSEQ multiplex PCR, and its TCRdb copy is limited to in-frame clones, with some not included. V, J and clone size are taken as reported in that table, and D and trimming were inferred from the DNA itself. The table has about 210,000 clones, 70% to 90% seen once. This CDR3 comprises 12 residues. The V segment lost 8 bases and the J segment 7 bases; nucleotides outside the gene matches: 7. CDR1 LNHDA and CDR2 SQIVND come from the germline V gene (reference sequence).

Sample: peripheral blood. The chain is built from TRBV19 and TRBJ2-5; 7 bases line up with TRBD2. The origin of this receptor is a man between 60 and 75 years old with acute or convalescent COVID-19. The DNA for the CDR3 is TGTGCCAGTCCTCTAGGGGAGGGGACCCAGTACTTC. It specifies CASPLGEGTQYF.